These T cell receptor beta chains were read from a single sample in a study of CD8 T cells in ankylosing spondylitis. TCRdb recomputed calls from the 5' RACE reads with MiXCR, one row per CDR3 protein. The profile shows about 460,000 distinct CDR3 sequences, roughly 5.2% of them singletons. Sample: blood, either unsorted or a sorted T cell fraction (not recorded which). These receptors were obtained from a male donor with ankylosing spondylitis. CDR3s include the opening cysteine and the closing phenylalanine or tryptophan. A D gene is named only where the DNA matches it firmly. Expanded clones get a size class; other rows say once, few or many, or leave the size out.

D gene,clone size,V gene,J gene,CDR3 protein,CDR3 DNA
TRBD2,few,TRBV6-5,TRBJ2-1,CASRLAGGPHNEQFF,TGTGCCAGCAGATTAGCGGGAGGGCCCCACAATGAGCAGTTCTTC
TRBD1,many,TRBV20-1,TRBJ2-7,CSAAPRDRTPYEQYF,TGCAGTGCGGCCCCTCGGGACAGGACTCCCTACGAGCAGTACTTC
TRBD1,many,TRBV28,TRBJ2-3,CASRLNRGTTQYF,TGTGCCAGCAGGCTTAACAGGGGAACTACGCAGTATTTT
NA,many,TRBV20-1,TRBJ1-1,CSASGLRGHTEAFF,TGCAGTGCTAGCGGGCTGCGGGGCCACACTGAAGCTTTCTTT
NA,many,TRBV28,TRBJ2-3,CASSLTKDSGGTDTQYF,TGTGCCAGCAGCCTCACTAAGGACTCAGGAGGCACAGATACGCAGTATTTT
TRBD1,many,TRBV27,TRBJ1-1,CASKSPGTGRTNTEAFF,TGTGCCAGCAAGAGCCCCGGGACAGGGAGAACCAACACTGAAGCTTTCTTT
NA,many,TRBV24-1,TRBJ2-5,CATSDSADPVQETQYF,TGTGCCACCAGTGATTCGGCGGACCCCGTCCAAGAGACCCAGTACTTC
TRBD1,many,TRBV12-3/TRBV12-4,TRBJ1-4,CASSLGTGDEKLFF,TGTGCCAGCAGTTTAGGGACAGGGGATGAAAAACTGTTTTTT
NA,many,TRBV7-9,TRBJ1-3,CASSSPGTGNTIYF,TGTGCCAGCAGCTCACCAGGGACTGGAAACACCATATATTTT
NA,many,TRBV5-5,TRBJ2-5,CASSYGSVQETQYF,TGTGCCAGCAGCTATGGAAGCGTACAAGAGACCCAGTACTTC
NA,many,TRBV11-2,TRBJ1-6,CASSLRVRISPLHF,TGTGCCAGCAGCTTAAGGGTGAGGATTTCACCCCTCCACTTT
TRBD1,many,TRBV6-1,TRBJ1-1,CASKGAGYLTEAFF,TGTGCCAGCAAGGGGGCCGGGTACCTCACTGAAGCTTTCTTT
NA,many,TRBV25-1,TRBJ2-7,CASSGSRLFSYEQYF,TGTGCCAGCAGTGGATCTCGACTTTTCTCCTACGAGCAGTACTTC
NA,many,TRBV4-3,TRBJ1-5,CASSQGLAGPGGSNQPQHF,TGCGCCAGCAGCCAAGGTCTGGCAGGGCCAGGTGGGAGCAATCAGCCCCAGCATTTT
TRBD1,many,TRBV9,TRBJ2-7,CASSPRRGGGEQYF,TGTGCCAGCAGCCCTCGAAGAGGGGGCGGCGAGCAGTACTTC
NA,many,TRBV6-2/TRBV6-3,TRBJ1-5,CASSYLTGYQPQHF,TGTGCCAGCAGTTACCTTACAGGTTATCAGCCCCAGCATTTT
TRBD2,NA,TRBV6-5,TRBJ2-2,CASSYSRTSGGLTGELFF,TGTGCCAGCAGTTACTCGAGGACTAGCGGGGGGCTCACCGGGGAGCTGTTTTTT
NA,many,TRBV4-3,TRBJ2-6,CASSRISSGANVLTF,TGCGCCAGCAGCCGAATTAGCTCTGGGGCCAACGTCCTGACTTTC
NA,many,TRBV5-1,TRBJ2-7,CASSTSRSPYEQYF,TGCGCCAGCAGCACATCACGGTCCCCCTACGAGCAGTACTTC
NA,few,TRBV28,TRBJ2-2,CASSFLGGNTGELFF,TGTGCCAGCAGTTTCTTAGGCGGAAACACCGGGGAGCTGTTTTTT
TRBD2,NA,TRBV28,TRBJ2-3,CASSGLAGNADTQYF,TGTGCCAGCAGCGGACTAGCGGGGAACGCAGATACGCAGTATTTT
NA,many,TRBV5-1,TRBJ1-1,CASSLGDIDLRTEAFF,TGCGCCAGCAGCTTGGGGGACATCGATCTGCGGACTGAAGCTTTCTTT
TRBD2,many,TRBV5-1,TRBJ2-1,CASSLGLAGINEQFF,TGCGCCAGCAGCTTGGGGCTAGCGGGAATCAATGAGCAGTTCTTC
NA,NA,TRBV5-5,TRBJ2-3,CASSLDLPQGTQYF,TGTGCCAGCAGCTTGGATTTGCCCCAGGGTACGCAGTATTTT
NA,few,TRBV12-3/TRBV12-4,TRBJ1-5,CASRGREQPQHF,TGTGCCAGCAGGGGGCGGGAGCAGCCCCAGCATTTT
TRBD1,NA,TRBV6-4,TRBJ2-1,CASSPETGGYNEQFF,TGTGCCAGCAGTCCCGAGACAGGGGGCTACAATGAGCAGTTCTTC
NA,many,TRBV5-1,TRBJ1-1,CASSLEKGRAFF,TGCGCCAGCAGCTTGGAGAAGGGAAGAGCTTTCTTT
NA,many,TRBV6-1,TRBJ2-7,CASSILAPGPYEQYF,TGTGCCAGCAGTATCCTAGCTCCGGGCCCCTACGAGCAGTACTTC
NA,many,TRBV20-1,TRBJ2-7,CSARPPERRTYEQYF,TGCAGTGCTAGGCCCCCCGAGAGGCGGACCTACGAGCAGTACTTC
NA,few,TRBV11-1,TRBJ2-6,CASSIGADSGANVLTF,TGTGCCAGCAGCATCGGGGCAGACTCTGGGGCCAACGTCCTGACTTTC
TRBD1,many,TRBV12-3/TRBV12-4,TRBJ2-1,CASRSGTDNEQFF,TGTGCCAGCAGGTCCGGGACAGACAATGAGCAGTTCTTC
NA,NA,TRBV5-1,TRBJ2-5,CASSMTGPGETQYF,TGCGCCAGCAGCATGACAGGCCCAGGGGAGACCCAGTACTTC
NA,many,TRBV6-6,TRBJ2-2,CASRQPARELFF,TGTGCCAGCAGACAGCCCGCCAGGGAGCTGTTTTTT
NA,many,TRBV5-1,TRBJ1-1,CASSLVVAGSEAFF,TGCGCCAGCAGCTTGGTAGTGGCAGGGTCTGAAGCTTTCTTT
NA,many,TRBV27,TRBJ1-2,CASSSRADTNYGYTF,TGTGCCAGCAGTTCTCGGGCCGATACTAACTATGGCTACACCTTC
TRBD2,few,TRBV3-1,TRBJ2-1,CASSLGLAGVHNEQFF,TGTGCCAGCAGCCTGGGACTAGCGGGAGTTCACAATGAGCAGTTCTTC
NA,many,TRBV20-1,TRBJ1-4,CSANSATNEKLFF,TGCAGTGCCAACAGTGCAACTAATGAAAAACTGTTTTTT
TRBD1,many,TRBV12-3/TRBV12-4,TRBJ1-2,CASSSLDRGGYGYTF,TGTGCCAGCAGTTCCCTCGACAGGGGCGGTTATGGCTACACCTTC
TRBD1,many,TRBV6-1,TRBJ1-2,CASSRTGGLDGYTF,TGTGCCAGCAGTCGCACAGGGGGTCTGGATGGCTACACCTTC
TRBD2,NA,TRBV18,TRBJ2-1,CASPPKASGTYNEQFF,TGTGCCAGCCCACCTAAGGCTAGCGGGACCTACAATGAGCAGTTCTTC
NA,many,TRBV9,TRBJ1-1,CASSVAAVNTEAFF,TGTGCCAGCAGCGTAGCGGCAGTTAACACTGAAGCTTTCTTT
NA,many,TRBV20-1,TRBJ2-1,CSASRRSWNEQFF,TGCAGTGCTAGTCGCCGGTCCTGGAATGAGCAGTTCTTC
TRBD1,many,TRBV20-1,TRBJ2-3,CSASRWGHRGQGSDTQYF,TGCAGTGCTAGTCGGTGGGGGCACAGGGGGCAAGGGAGTGATACGCAGTATTTT
NA,many,TRBV5-1,TRBJ2-7,CASSLIPQGSYEQYF,TGCGCCAGCAGCTTGATTCCCCAGGGGTCCTACGAGCAGTACTTC
NA,NA,TRBV2,TRBJ2-3,CADRNRGSTDTQYF,TGTGCCGATCGCAATCGGGGGAGCACAGATACGCAGTATTTT
TRBD2,NA,TRBV20-1,TRBJ2-7,CSARLSTSGDEQYF,TGCAGTGCTAGGCTGTCGACTAGCGGGGACGAGCAGTACTTC
NA,many,TRBV7-2,TRBJ2-5,CASSPNGGPETQYF,TGTGCCAGCAGCCCGAACGGGGGCCCAGAGACCCAGTACTTC
NA,many,TRBV20-1,TRBJ1-5,CSASQVGQPQHF,TGCAGTGCTTCACAGGTCGGTCAGCCCCAGCATTTT
NA,many,TRBV5-5,TRBJ1-1,CASSESWARTNTEAFF,TGTGCCAGCAGCGAGAGTTGGGCCAGGACGAACACTGAAGCTTTCTTT
TRBD2,many,TRBV4-2,TRBJ2-2,CASSQGTSIGTGELFF,TGTGCCAGCAGCCAAGGGACTAGTATCGGCACCGGGGAGCTGTTTTTT
NA,NA,TRBV20-1,TRBJ2-7,CSASVARTYEQYF,TGCAGTGCTAGCGTGGCCAGGACCTACGAGCAGTACTTC
NA,few,TRBV28,TRBJ2-7,CASSTGFNSYEQYF,TGTGCCAGCAGTACAGGATTCAATTCCTACGAGCAGTACTTC